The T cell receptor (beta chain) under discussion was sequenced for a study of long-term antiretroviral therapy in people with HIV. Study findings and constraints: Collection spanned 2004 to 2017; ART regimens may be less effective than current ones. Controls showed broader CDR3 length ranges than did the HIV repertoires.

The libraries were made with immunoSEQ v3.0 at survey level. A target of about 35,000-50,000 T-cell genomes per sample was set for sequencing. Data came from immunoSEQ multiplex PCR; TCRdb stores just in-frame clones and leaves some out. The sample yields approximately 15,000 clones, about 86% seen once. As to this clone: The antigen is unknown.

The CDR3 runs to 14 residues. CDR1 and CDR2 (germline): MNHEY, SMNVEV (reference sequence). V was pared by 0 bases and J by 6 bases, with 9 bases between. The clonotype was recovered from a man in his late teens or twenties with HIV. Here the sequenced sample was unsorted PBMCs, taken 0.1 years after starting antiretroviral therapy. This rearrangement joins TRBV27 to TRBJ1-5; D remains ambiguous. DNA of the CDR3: TGTGCCAGCAGTTTATCGTCAGTGACTCAGCCCCAGCATTTT. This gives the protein CASSLSSVTQPQHF.